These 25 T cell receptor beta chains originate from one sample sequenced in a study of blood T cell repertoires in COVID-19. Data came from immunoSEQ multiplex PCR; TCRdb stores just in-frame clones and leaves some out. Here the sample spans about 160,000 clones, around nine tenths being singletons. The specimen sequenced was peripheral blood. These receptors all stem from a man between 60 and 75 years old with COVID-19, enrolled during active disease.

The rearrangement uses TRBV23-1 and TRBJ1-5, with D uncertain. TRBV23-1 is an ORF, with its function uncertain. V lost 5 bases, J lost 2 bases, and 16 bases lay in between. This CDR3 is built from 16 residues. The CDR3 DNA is TGCGCCAGCAGTTACCGGGCCCCAGCGGGCAATCAGCCCCAGCATTTT. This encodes CASSYRAPAGNQPQHF.

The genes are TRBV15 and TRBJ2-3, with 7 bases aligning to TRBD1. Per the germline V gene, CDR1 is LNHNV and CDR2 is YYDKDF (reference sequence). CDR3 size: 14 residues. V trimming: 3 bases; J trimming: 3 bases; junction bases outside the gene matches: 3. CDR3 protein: CATSSGTATDTQYF. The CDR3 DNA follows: TGTGCCACCAGCAGCGGGACAGCTACAGATACGCAGTATTTT.

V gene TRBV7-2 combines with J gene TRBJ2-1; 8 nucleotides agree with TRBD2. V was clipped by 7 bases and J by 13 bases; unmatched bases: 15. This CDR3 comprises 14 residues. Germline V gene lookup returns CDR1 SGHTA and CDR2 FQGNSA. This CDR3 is CASIGGLAGRNQFF. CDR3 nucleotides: TGTGCCAGCATTGGGGGGCTAGCGGGTAGGAATCAGTTCTTC.

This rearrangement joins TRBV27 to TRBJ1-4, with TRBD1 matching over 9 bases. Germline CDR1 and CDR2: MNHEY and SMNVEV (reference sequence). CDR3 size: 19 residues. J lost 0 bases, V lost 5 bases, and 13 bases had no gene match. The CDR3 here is CASSTIMDRGRTTNEKLFF. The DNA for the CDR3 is TGTGCCAGCAGTACAATCATGGACAGGGGCCGAACAACTAATGAAAAACTGTTTTTT. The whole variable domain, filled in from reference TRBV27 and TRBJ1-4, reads EAQVTQNPRYLITVTGKKLTVTCSQNMNHEYMSWYRQDPGLGLRQIYYSMNVEVTDKGDVPEGYKVSRKEKRNFPLILESPSPNQTSLYFCASSTIMDRGRTTNEKLFFGSGTQLSVL.

CDR3 region: CASSKVGWGDSPVPENGYTF. The DNA for the CDR3 is TGTGCCAGCAGCAAAGTGGGGTGGGGGGACAGCCCGGTTCCCGAAAATGGCTACACCTTC. The rearrangement joins TRBV21-1 to TRBJ1-2; TRBD1, the table's D call, lacks a check against the DNA. TRBV21-1 is termed a pseudogene. CDR3 length equals 20 residues.

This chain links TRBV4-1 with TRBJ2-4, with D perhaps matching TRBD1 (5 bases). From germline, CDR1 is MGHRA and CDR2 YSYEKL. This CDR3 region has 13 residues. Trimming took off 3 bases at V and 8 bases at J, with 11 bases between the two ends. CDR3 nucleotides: TGCGCCAGCAGCCAGGACAACCGGGACATTCAGTACTTC. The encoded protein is CASSQDNRDIQYF.

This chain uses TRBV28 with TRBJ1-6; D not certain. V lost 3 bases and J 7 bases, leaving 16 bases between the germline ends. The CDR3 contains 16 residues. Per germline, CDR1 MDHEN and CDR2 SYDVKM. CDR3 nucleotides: TGTGCCAGCAGTTTGGGCACCCTCCCCCTGAATTCACCCCTCCACTTT. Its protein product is CASSLGTLPLNSPLHF.

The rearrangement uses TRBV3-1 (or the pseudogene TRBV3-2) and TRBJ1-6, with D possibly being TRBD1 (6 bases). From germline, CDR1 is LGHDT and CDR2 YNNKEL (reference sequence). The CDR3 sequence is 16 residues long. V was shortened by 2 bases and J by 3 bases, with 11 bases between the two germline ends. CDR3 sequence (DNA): TGTGCCAGCAGCCAAATGGACAGCATCTATAATTCACCCCTCCACTTT. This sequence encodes CASSQMDSIYNSPLHF.

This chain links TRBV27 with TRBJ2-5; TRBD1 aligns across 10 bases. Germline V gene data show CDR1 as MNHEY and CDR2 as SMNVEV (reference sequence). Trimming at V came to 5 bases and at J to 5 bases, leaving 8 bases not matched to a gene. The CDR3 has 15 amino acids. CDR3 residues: CASSQTGGAWETQYF. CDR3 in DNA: TGTGCCAGCAGTCAGACAGGGGGCGCATGGGAGACCCAGTACTTC.

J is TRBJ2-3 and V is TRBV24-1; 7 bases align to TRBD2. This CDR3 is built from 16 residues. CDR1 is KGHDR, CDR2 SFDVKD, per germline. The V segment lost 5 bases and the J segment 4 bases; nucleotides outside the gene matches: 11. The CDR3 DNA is TGTGCCACCAGTGGGGCGGAGGCGGGAGCCTCAGATACGCAGTATTTT. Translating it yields CATSGAEAGASDTQYF.

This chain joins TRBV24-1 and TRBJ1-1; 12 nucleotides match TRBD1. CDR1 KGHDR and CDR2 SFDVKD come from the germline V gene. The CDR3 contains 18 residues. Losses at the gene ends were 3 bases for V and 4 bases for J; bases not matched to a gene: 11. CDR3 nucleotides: TGTGCCACCAGTGATCCCCCGGGACAGGGGGCTGGGGGCACTGAAGCTTTCTTT. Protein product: CATSDPPGQGAGGTEAFF.

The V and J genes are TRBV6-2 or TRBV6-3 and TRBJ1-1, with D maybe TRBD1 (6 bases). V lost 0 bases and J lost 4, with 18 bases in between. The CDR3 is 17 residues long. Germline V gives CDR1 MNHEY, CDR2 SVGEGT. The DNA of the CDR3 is TGTGCCAGCAGTTACTCGATTACACAGGACAGATTCACTGAAGCTTTCTTT. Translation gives CASSYSITQDRFTEAFF.

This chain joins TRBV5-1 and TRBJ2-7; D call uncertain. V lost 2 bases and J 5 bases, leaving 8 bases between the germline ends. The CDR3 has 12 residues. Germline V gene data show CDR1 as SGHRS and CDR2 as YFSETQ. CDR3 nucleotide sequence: TGCGCCAGCAGCTTTAACCAGAACGAGCAGTACTTC. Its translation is CASSFNQNEQYF.

CDR3 region: CASSRGRETYNEQFF. The CDR3 DNA follows: TGTGCCAGCAGCAGGGGAAGGGAGACCTACAATGAGCAGTTCTTC. The chain couples TRBV21-1 to TRBJ2-1; the tabulated D call, TRBD2, remains unverified against the DNA. TRBV21-1 is tagged as a pseudogene. The CDR3 has 15 amino acids.

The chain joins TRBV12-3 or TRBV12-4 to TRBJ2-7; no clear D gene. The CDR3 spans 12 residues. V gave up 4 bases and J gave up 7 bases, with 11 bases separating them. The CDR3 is CASSYNSGEQYF. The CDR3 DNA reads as TGTGCCAGCAGTTACAACTCCGGGGAGCAGTACTTC.

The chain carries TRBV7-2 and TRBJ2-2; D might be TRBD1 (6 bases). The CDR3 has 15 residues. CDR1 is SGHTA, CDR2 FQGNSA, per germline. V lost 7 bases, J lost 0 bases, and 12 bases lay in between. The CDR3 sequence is CASTLGATNTGELFF. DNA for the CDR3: TGTGCCAGCACCCTGGGGGCGACGAACACCGGGGAGCTGTTTTTT.

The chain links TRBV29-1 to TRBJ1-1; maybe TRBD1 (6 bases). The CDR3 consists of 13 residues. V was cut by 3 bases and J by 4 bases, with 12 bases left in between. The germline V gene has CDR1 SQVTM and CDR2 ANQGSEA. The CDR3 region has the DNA TGCAGCGTTGATGGGGGGGCTCGCACTGAAGCTTTCTTT. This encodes CSVDGGARTEAFF.

The CDR3 nucleotides are TGTGCCAGCAGTTACCCGGGCCTCGGGGGTAACTACGAGCAGTACTTC. As protein: CASSYPGLGGNYEQYF. V and J are TRBV6-6 and TRBJ2-7; D is perhaps TRBD2 (6 bases). This CDR3 has 16 amino acids. V was pared by 2 bases and J by 3 bases, with 17 bases between. CDR1 MNHNY and CDR2 SVGAGI come from the germline V gene (reference sequence).

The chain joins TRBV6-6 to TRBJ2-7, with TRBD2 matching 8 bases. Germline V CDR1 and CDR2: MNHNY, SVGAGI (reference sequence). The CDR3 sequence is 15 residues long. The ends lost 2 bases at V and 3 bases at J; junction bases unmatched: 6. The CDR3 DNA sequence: TGTGCCAGCAGTTACCCGGGGGCGGGAGGCTACGAGCAGTACTTC. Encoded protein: CASSYPGAGGYEQYF.

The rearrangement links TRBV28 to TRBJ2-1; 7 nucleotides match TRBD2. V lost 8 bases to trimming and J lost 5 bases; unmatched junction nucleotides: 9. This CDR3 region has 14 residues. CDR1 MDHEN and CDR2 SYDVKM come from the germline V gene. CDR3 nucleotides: TGTGCCAGCGGCTTGCAGCGGGGCCACAATGAGCAGTTCTTC. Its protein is CASGLQRGHNEQFF.

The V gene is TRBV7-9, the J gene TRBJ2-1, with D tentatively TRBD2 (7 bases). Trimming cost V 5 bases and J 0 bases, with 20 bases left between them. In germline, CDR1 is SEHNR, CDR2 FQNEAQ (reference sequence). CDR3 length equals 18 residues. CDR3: CASSRRRGGTPSYNEQFF. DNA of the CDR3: TGTGCCAGCAGCCGTCGTAGGGGGGGGACCCCCTCCTACAATGAGCAGTTCTTC.

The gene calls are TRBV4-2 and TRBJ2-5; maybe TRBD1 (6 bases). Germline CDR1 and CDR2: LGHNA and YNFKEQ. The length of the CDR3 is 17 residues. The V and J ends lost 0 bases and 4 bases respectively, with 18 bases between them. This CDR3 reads CASSQDGGRKSVETQYF. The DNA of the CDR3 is TGTGCCAGCAGCCAAGATGGGGGCAGGAAATCAGTAGAGACCCAGTACTTC.

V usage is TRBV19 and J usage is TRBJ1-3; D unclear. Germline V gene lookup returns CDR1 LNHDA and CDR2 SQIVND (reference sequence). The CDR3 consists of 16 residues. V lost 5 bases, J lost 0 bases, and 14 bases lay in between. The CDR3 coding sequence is TGTGCCAGTAGTTTGGGCGTCGGATCCTCTGGAAACACCATATATTTT. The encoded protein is CASSLGVGSSGNTIYF. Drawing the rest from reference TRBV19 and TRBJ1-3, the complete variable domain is DGGITQSPKYLFRKEGQNVTLSCEQNLNHDAMYWYRQDPGQGLRLIYYSQIVNDFQKGDIAEGYSVSREKKESFPLTVTSAQKNPTAFYLCASSLGVGSSGNTIYFGEGSWLTVV.

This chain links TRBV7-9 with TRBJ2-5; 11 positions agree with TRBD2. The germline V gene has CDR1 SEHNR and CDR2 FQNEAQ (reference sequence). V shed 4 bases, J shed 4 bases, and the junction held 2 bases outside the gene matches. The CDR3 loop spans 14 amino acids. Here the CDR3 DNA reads TGTGCCAGCAGCTCGACTAGCGGGATAGAGACCCAGTACTTC. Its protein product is CASSSTSGIETQYF.

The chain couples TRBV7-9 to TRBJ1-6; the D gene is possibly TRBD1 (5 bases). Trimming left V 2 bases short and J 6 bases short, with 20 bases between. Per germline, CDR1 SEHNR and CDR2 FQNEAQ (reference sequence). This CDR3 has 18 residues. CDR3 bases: TGTGCCAGCAGCTTATGGCGGGGGATCTCTACCCTTAATTCACCCCTCCACTTT. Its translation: CASSLWRGISTLNSPLHF. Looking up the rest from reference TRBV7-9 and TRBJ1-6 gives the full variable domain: DTGVSQNPRHKITKRGQNVTFRCDPISEHNRLYWYRQTLGQGPEFLTYFQNEAQLEKSRLLSDRFSAERPKGSFSTLEIQRTEQGDSAMYLCASSLWRGISTLNSPLHFGNGTRLTVT.